Below, 11 T cell receptor beta chains from the same sample are listed, as sequenced in a study of blood T cell repertoires in COVID-19. This table comes from immunoSEQ multiplex PCR, and its TCRdb copy is limited to in-frame clones, with some not included. Counted here are over 95,000 clones, about 89% occurring once; the ten biggest clones make up 19%. Sequencing was performed on peripheral blood. The receptors stem from a human donor with acute or convalescent COVID-19. The donor label of this sample is uncertain.

The chain recombines TRBV5-1 with TRBJ2-1; 13 bases are shared with TRBD2. V gave up 4 bases and J gave up 1 base; unmatched junction bases: 11. This CDR3 is built from 19 residues. Germline values: CDR1 SGHRS, CDR2 YFSETQ. CDR3 sequence reads: CASSGTGLAGVPSYNEQFF. The DNA for the CDR3 is TGCGCCAGCAGCGGCACCGGACTAGCGGGAGTTCCTTCCTACAATGAGCAGTTCTTC.

The genes are TRBV28 and TRBJ1-2; D may be TRBD1 (5 bases). V lost 7 bases, J lost 2 bases, and 5 bases lay in between. Germline V gene data show CDR1 as MDHEN and CDR2 as SYDVKM. The CDR3 totals 11 residues. CDR3 nucleotide sequence: TGTGCCAGCACAGGGAACTATGGCTACACCTTC. Amino acid sequence: CASTGNYGYTF.

This chain uses TRBV7-8 with TRBJ2-1; TRBD2 agrees at 12 bases. The germline CDR1 and CDR2 sequences are SGHVS and FQNEAQ. V trimming: 2 bases; J trimming: 6 bases; junction bases outside the gene matches: 11. The CDR3 has 18 residues. The chain's CDR3 is CASSLPSGRAGVVNEQFF. CDR3 in DNA: TGTGCCAGCAGCTTACCTAGCGGGAGGGCCGGGGTTGTCAATGAGCAGTTCTTC.

V is TRBV28 and J is TRBJ1-2; 10 bases are a match to TRBD1. The CDR3 totals 13 residues. Germline V CDR1 and CDR2: MDHEN, SYDVKM. V trimming: 8 bases; J trimming: 6 bases; junction bases outside the gene matches: 6. The CDR3 region is CASGSGQGNGYTF. Written as DNA, the CDR3 is TGTGCCAGCGGCTCGGGACAGGGGAATGGCTACACCTTC.

V usage is TRBV7-8 and J usage is TRBJ2-7; 7 nucleotides agree with TRBD1. The V and J ends lost 5 bases and 3 bases, in that order; junction bases with no gene match: 7. The CDR3 extends over 14 amino acids. Looked up from germline, CDR1 is SGHVS and CDR2 is FQNEAQ. The CDR3 spells CASSRTRTGYEQYF. DNA for the CDR3: TGTGCCAGCAGCCGGACCCGGACAGGCTACGAGCAGTACTTC. Filled out from reference TRBV7-8 and TRBJ2-7, the complete variable domain reads GAGVSQSPRYKVAKRGQDVALRCDPISGHVSLFWYQQALGQGPEFLTYFQNEAQLDKSGLPSDRFFAERPEGSVSTLKIQRTQQEDSAVYLCASSRTRTGYEQYFGPGTRLTVT.

This chain connects TRBV3-1 (or the pseudogene TRBV3-2) to TRBJ2-5; TRBD2 aligns across 8 bases. Germline V gene sequence: CDR1 LGHDT, CDR2 YNNKEL (reference sequence). The ends lost 4 bases at V and 0 bases at J; junction bases unmatched: 7. The CDR3 has 16 residues. DNA for the CDR3: TGTGCCAGCAGCCCGTTGCGGGGGGCTTACCAAGAGACCCAGTACTTC. This sequence encodes CASSPLRGAYQETQYF.

The chain couples TRBV4-1 to TRBJ1-3, with D perhaps matching TRBD1 (6 bases). Germline assignment: CDR1 MGHRA and CDR2 YSYEKL. Trimming stripped 1 base from V and 0 bases from J, with 10 bases between. This CDR3 spans 16 amino acids. The CDR3, as DNA: TGCGCCAGCAGCCAAGGGACAGACTTCTCTGGAAACACCATATATTTT. Translating gives CASSQGTDFSGNTIYF.

The rearrangement uses TRBV6-5 and TRBJ2-1; possible D gene TRBD1, 5 bases. V gave up 0 bases and J gave up 3 bases, with 12 bases separating them. The CDR3 is made up of 16 amino acids. Germline values: CDR1 MNHEY, CDR2 SVGAGI. CDR3 coding DNA: TGTGCCAGCAGTTACTCGATCACTGACAGCTACAATGAGCAGTTCTTC. Amino acid sequence: CASSYSITDSYNEQFF.

The chain employs TRBV7-3 and TRBJ2-3, with 9 bases identical to TRBD2. V lost 5 bases and J lost 2; bases outside the gene matches: 8. The length of the CDR3 is 16 residues. The germline V gene has CDR1 SGHTA and CDR2 FQGTGA. CDR3 DNA sequence: TGTGCCAGCAGCCCCGGGGCGGGGGGGCCCACAGATACGCAGTATTTT. Translating gives CASSPGAGGPTDTQYF.

The gene calls are TRBV7-3 and TRBJ2-2, with a tentative D call TRBD2 (6 bases). The CDR3 covers 15 residues. V lost 5 bases, J lost 0 bases, and 10 bases lay in between. Germline values: CDR1 SGHTA, CDR2 FQGTGA. The CDR3 sequence is CASSLGTANTGELFF. The CDR3 region has the DNA TGTGCCAGCAGCCTTGGGACTGCGAACACCGGGGAGCTGTTTTTT.

This clone was counted between two and nine times. The rearrangement uses TRBV5-1 and TRBJ2-7; 7 positions match TRBD1. The CDR3 has 14 residues. V lost 3 bases and J lost 2; bases outside the gene matches: 5. Germline CDR1 reads SGHRS; CDR2 reads YFSETQ. CDR3 bases: TGCGCCAGCAGCTGGGGACAGTCAACCTACGAGCAGTACTTC. Protein product: CASSWGQSTYEQYF.